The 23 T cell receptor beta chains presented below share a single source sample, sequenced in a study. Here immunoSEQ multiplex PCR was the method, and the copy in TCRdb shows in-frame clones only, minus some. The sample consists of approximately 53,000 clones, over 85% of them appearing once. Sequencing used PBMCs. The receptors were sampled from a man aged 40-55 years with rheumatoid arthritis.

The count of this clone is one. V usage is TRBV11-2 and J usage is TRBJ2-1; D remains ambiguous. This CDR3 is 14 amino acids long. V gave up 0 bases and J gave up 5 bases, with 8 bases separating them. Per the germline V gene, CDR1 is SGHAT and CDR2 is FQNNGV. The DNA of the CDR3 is TGTGCCAGCAGCTTAGATGGTGCCCACAATGAGCAGTTCTTC. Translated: CASSLDGAHNEQFF.

This CDR3 is CASSPTGRRGNTIYF. As DNA, the CDR3 is TGTGCCAGCAGTCCGACAGGGAGGCGTGGAAACACCATATATTTT. V is TRBV7-2 and J is TRBJ1-3, with 7 bases identical to TRBD1. This CDR3 region has 15 residues. J gave up 3 bases and V 6 bases, and 8 bases lay outside the gene matches. Per the germline V gene, CDR1 is SGHTA and CDR2 is FQGNSA.

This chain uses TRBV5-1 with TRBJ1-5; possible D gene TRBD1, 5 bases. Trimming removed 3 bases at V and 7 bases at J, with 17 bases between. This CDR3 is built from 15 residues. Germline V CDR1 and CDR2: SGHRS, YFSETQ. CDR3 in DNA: TGCGCCAGCAGCTCCCTACCCGGGGGAGAACAGCCCCAGCATTTT. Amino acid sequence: CASSSLPGGEQPQHF.

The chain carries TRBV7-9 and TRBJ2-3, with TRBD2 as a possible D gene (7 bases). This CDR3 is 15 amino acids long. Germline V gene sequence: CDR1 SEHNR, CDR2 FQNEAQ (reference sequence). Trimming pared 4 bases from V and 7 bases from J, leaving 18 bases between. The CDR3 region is CASSSSWGGGNTQYF. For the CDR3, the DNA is TGTGCCAGCAGCTCCTCGTGGGGGGGCGGAAATACGCAGTATTTT.

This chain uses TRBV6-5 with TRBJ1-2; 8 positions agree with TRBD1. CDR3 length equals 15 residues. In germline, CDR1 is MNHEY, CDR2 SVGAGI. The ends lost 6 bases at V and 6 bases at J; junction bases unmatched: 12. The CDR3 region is CASSYNRWTGNGYTF. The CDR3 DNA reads TGTGCCAGCAGCTATAATAGGTGGACAGGGAATGGCTACACCTTC.

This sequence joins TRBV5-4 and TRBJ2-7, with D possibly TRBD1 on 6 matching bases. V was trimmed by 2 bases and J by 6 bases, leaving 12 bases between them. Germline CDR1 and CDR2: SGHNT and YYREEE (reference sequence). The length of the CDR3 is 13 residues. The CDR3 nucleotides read TGTGCCAGCAGCTTCGACAGGACCGGCGAGCAGTACTTC. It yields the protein CASSFDRTGEQYF.

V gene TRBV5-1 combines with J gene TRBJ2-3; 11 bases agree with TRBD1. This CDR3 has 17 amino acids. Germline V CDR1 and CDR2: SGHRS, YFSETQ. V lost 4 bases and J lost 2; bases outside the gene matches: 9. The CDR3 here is CASSLLVDRGPTDTQYF. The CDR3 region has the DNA TGCGCCAGCAGCCTCCTCGTGGACAGGGGGCCCACAGATACGCAGTATTTT. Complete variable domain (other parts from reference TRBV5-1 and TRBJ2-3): KAGVTQTPRYLIKTRGQQVTLSCSPISGHRSVSWYQQTPGQGLQFLFEYFSETQRNKGNFPGRFSGRQFSNSRSEMNVSTLELGDSALYLCASSLLVDRGPTDTQYFGPGTRLTVL.

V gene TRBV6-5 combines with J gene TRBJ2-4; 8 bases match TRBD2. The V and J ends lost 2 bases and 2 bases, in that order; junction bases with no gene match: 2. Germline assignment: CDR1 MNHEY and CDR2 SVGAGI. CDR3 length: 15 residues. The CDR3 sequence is CASSYAGGTKNIQYF. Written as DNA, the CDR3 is TGTGCCAGCAGTTACGCGGGGGGAACCAAAAACATTCAGTACTTC.

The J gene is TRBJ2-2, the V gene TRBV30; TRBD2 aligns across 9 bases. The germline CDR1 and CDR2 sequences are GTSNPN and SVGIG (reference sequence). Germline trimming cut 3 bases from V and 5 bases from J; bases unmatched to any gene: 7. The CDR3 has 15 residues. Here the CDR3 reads CAWRLGLAHTGELFF. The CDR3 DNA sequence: TGTGCCTGGAGACTCGGACTAGCGCATACCGGGGAGCTGTTTTTT.

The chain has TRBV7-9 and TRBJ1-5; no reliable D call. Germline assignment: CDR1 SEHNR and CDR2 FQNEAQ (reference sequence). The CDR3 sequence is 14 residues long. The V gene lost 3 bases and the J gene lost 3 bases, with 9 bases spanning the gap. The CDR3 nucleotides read TGTGCCAGCAGCTTGGACGGCTACAATCAGCCCCAGCATTTT. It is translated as CASSLDGYNQPQHF.

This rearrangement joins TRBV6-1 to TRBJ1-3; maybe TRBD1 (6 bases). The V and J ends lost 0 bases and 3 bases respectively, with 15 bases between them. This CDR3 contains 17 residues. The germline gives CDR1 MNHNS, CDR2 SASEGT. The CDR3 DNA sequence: TGTGCCAGCAGTGAAGCGCGAGGGAGGGGGTATGGAAACACCATATATTTT. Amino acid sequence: CASSEARGRGYGNTIYF.

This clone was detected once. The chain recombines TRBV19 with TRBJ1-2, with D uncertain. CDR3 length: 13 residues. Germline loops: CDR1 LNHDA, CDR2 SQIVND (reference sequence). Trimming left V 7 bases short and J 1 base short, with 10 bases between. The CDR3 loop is CASKLVNNYGYTF. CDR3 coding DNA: TGTGCCAGTAAGTTAGTGAATAACTATGGCTACACCTTC.

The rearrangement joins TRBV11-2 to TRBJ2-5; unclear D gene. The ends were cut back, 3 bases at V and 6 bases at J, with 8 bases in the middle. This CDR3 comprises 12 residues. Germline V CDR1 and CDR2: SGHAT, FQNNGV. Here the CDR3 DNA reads TGTGCCAGCAGCTTGGAGTCCCAGACCCAGTACTTC. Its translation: CASSLESQTQYF. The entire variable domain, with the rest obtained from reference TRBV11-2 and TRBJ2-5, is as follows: EAGVAQSPRYKIIEKRQSVAFWCNPISGHATLYWYQQILGQGPKLLIQFQNNGVVDDSQLPKDRFSAERLKGVDSTLKIQPAKLEDSAVYLCASSLESQTQYFGPGTRLLVL.

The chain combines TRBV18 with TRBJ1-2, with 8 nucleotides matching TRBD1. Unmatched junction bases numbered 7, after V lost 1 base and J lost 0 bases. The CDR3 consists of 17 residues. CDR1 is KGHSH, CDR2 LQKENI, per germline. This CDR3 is CASSPLGQDLTNYGYTF. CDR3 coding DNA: TGTGCCAGCTCACCACTGGGACAGGACTTGACTAACTATGGCTACACCTTC.

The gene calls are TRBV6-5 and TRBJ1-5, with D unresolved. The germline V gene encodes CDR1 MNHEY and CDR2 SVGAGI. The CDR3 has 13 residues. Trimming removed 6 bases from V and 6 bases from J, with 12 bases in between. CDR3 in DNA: TGTGCCAGCAGATCATTAACAACTCAGCCCCAGCATTTT. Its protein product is CASRSLTTQPQHF.

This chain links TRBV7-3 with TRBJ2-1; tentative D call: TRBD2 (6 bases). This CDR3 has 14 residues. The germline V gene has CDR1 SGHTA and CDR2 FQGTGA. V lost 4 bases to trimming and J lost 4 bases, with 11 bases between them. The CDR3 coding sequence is TGTGCCAGCAGCTCAACCGGGAGTTACAATGAGCAGTTCTTC. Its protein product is CASSSTGSYNEQFF. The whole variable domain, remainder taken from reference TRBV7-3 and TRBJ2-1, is GAGVSQTPSNKVTEKGKYVELRCDPISGHTALYWYRQSLGQGPEFLIYFQGTGAADDSGLPNDRFFAVRPEGSVSTLKIQRTERGDSAVYLCASSSTGSYNEQFFGPGTRLTVL.

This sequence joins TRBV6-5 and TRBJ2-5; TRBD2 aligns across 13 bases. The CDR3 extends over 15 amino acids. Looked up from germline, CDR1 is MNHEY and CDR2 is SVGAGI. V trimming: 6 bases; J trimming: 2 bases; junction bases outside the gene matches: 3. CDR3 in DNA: TGTGCCAGCAGACGGACTAGCGGGGGTCAAGAGACCCAGTACTTC. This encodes CASRRTSGGQETQYF.

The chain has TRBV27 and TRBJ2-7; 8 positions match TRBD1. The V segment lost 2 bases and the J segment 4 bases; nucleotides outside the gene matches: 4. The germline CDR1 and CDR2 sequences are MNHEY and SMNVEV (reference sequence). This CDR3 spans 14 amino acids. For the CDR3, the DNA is TGTGCCAGCAGTTTACAGGGGGCTGTGTACGAGCAGTACTTC. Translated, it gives CASSLQGAVYEQYF.

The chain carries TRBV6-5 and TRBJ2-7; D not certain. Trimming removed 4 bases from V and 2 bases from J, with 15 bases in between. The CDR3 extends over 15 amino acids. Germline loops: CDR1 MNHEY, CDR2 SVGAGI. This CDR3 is CASSSGPPAPYEQYF. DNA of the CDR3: TGTGCCAGCAGTTCGGGCCCCCCGGCTCCCTACGAGCAGTACTTC.

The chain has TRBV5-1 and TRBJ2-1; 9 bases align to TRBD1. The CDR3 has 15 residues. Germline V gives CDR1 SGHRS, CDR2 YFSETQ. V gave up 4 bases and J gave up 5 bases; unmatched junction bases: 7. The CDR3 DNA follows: TGCGCCAGCAGCCCGACCGGGACAGGGAACAATGAGCAGTTCTTC. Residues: CASSPTGTGNNEQFF.

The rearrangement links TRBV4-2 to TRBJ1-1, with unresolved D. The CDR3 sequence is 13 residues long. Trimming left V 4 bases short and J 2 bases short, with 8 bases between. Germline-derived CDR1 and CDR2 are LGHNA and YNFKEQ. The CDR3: CASSPLVNTEAFF. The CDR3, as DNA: TGTGCCAGCAGCCCCCTAGTAAACACTGAAGCTTTCTTT.

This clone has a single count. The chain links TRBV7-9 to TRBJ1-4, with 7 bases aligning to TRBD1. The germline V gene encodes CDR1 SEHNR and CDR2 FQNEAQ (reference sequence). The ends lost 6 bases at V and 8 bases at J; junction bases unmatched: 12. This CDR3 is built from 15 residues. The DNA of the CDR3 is TGTGCCAGCAGTCCAGACCAGGGGGTTCGGGAAAAACTGTTTTTT. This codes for CASSPDQGVREKLFF.

The CDR3 spells CASSTTGVSGDTQYF. In DNA, the CDR3 is TGTGCCAGCAGCACAACGGGAGTATCCGGAGATACGCAGTATTTT. The J gene is TRBJ2-3, the V gene TRBV5-4, with D perhaps matching TRBD2 (6 bases). The germline gives CDR1 SGHNT, CDR2 YYREEE (reference sequence). Trimming shortened V by 4 bases and J by 5 bases, and 17 bases separated the two germline ends. CDR3 size: 15 residues.